Listed below are T cell receptor beta chains from one sample, sequenced in a study of cytomegalovirus exposure and HLA in healthy donors. Using immunoSEQ multiplex PCR, the repertoire was profiled, and TCRdb retains in-frame clones only, with some absent. The table records approximately 98,000 clones, around 67% of them present only once. Source material: PBMCs. The receptors derive from a male donor in good health and CMV-seronegative. The CDR3 runs from the conserved cysteine through the conserved F or W. A D gene is named only where the DNA matches it firmly. Clone size is given for some rows only: seen once, a few or many times, or a class if the clone is expanded.

clone size: -; D gene: TRBD1; V gene: TRBV9; J gene: TRBJ2-1; CDR3 DNA: TGTGCCAGCAGCCCCCAGGGGGCGTGGGAGCAGTTCTTC; CDR3 protein: CASSPQGAWEQFF
clone size: few; D gene: TRBD2; V gene: TRBV7-3; J gene: TRBJ2-1; CDR3 DNA: TGTGCCAGCAGCTCCTCACTAGCGGGAGGGTTTAATGAGCAGTTCTTC; CDR3 protein: CASSSSLAGGFNEQFF
clone size: few; D gene: -; V gene: TRBV28; J gene: TRBJ1-5; CDR3 DNA: TGTGCCAGCACGGTCGATTATCAGCCCCAGCATTTT; CDR3 protein: CASTVDYQPQHF
clone size: -; D gene: -; V gene: TRBV7-6; J gene: TRBJ2-2; CDR3 DNA: TGTGCCAGCAGCCCGCAAGGAGCAGGGGTGGCCGGGGAGCTGTTTTTT; CDR3 protein: CASSPQGAGVAGELFF
clone size: -; D gene: TRBD1; V gene: TRBV6-6; J gene: TRBJ2-1; CDR3 DNA: TGTGCCAGCAGTCCGACAGGGAGCTCCTACAATGAGCAGTTCTTC; CDR3 protein: CASSPTGSSYNEQFF
clone size: -; D gene: TRBD1; V gene: TRBV7-2; J gene: TRBJ1-1; CDR3 DNA: TGTGCCAGCAGACACCCGGGACAGGGGACTGAAGCTTTCTTT; CDR3 protein: CASRHPGQGTEAFF
clone size: -; D gene: TRBD2; V gene: TRBV4-2; J gene: TRBJ2-3; CDR3 DNA: TGTGCCAGCAGCCAAGAAGGCAATTCCCCGGGACTAGTCGATGCGGATACGCAGTATTTT; CDR3 protein: CASSQEGNSPGLVDADTQYF
clone size: -; D gene: -; V gene: TRBV7-2; J gene: TRBJ2-7; CDR3 DNA: TGTGCCAGCAGCCCCCCGAGGGAGGGGGGCGAGCAGTACTTC; CDR3 protein: CASSPPREGGEQYF
clone size: -; D gene: TRBD2; V gene: TRBV14; J gene: TRBJ2-1; CDR3 DNA: TGTGCCAGCAGCCCGAACCTAGCGGGAGGGAATGAGCAGTTCTTC; CDR3 protein: CASSPNLAGGNEQFF
clone size: -; D gene: TRBD1; V gene: TRBV28; J gene: TRBJ2-5; CDR3 DNA: TGTGCCAGCAGTTCGATACTGGGACAGGGGATGGGAGAGACCCAGTACTTC; CDR3 protein: CASSSILGQGMGETQYF
clone size: -; D gene: -; V gene: TRBV11-2; J gene: TRBJ1-4; CDR3 DNA: TGTGCCAGCATGGGGCGGGAGGAAAAACTGTTTTTT; CDR3 protein: CASMGREEKLFF
clone size: -; D gene: -; V gene: TRBV6-1; J gene: TRBJ2-5; CDR3 DNA: TGTGCCAGCACCCACCAGGGCCAAGAGACCCAGTACTTC; CDR3 protein: CASTHQGQETQYF
clone size: -; D gene: -; V gene: TRBV7-9; J gene: TRBJ2-5; CDR3 DNA: TGTGCCAGCAGCATATCCCATCTAAATCACAGAGAGACCCAGTACTTC; CDR3 protein: CASSISHLNHRETQYF
clone size: -; D gene: TRBD1; V gene: TRBV28; J gene: TRBJ1-2; CDR3 DNA: TGTGCCAGCAGTTCCCCACGGACAGGTGTATATGGCTACACCTTC; CDR3 protein: CASSSPRTGVYGYTF
clone size: -; D gene: -; V gene: TRBV6-4; J gene: TRBJ1-4; CDR3 DNA: TGTGCCAGCAGGAAAAATACAGGAACTAATGAAAAACTGTTTTTT; CDR3 protein: CASRKNTGTNEKLFF
clone size: -; D gene: TRBD1; V gene: TRBV5-1; J gene: TRBJ2-1; CDR3 DNA: TGCGCCAGCAGCTCTGAGGGACAGGGGGATTTCGATGAGCAGTTCTTC; CDR3 protein: CASSSEGQGDFDEQFF
clone size: -; D gene: -; V gene: TRBV10-1; J gene: TRBJ2-7; CDR3 DNA: TGCGCCAGCAGGCACCGACAGTCAACCTACGAGCAGTACTTC; CDR3 protein: CASRHRQSTYEQYF
clone size: -; D gene: TRBD1; V gene: TRBV7-2; J gene: TRBJ1-5; CDR3 DNA: TGTGCCAGCAGCTCCGACAGGGGTAGCAATCAGCCCCAGCATTTT; CDR3 protein: CASSSDRGSNQPQHF
clone size: -; D gene: -; V gene: TRBV18; J gene: TRBJ2-5; CDR3 DNA: TGTGCCAGCTCAAAGCTGAACCAAGAGACCCAGTACTTC; CDR3 protein: CASSKLNQETQYF
clone size: -; D gene: -; V gene: TRBV2; J gene: TRBJ2-2; CDR3 DNA: TGTGCCAGCAGTGCGTCAGGGCCACCCGGGGAGCTGTTTTTT; CDR3 protein: CASSASGPPGELFF
clone size: once; D gene: -; V gene: TRBV29-1; J gene: TRBJ2-5; CDR3 DNA: TGCAGCGTTGAAGATCCTCTTGCAGGGGAGACCCAGTACTTC; CDR3 protein: CSVEDPLAGETQYF
clone size: -; D gene: TRBD2; V gene: TRBV6-1; J gene: TRBJ2-7; CDR3 DNA: TGTGCCAGCAGTCTAGCGGTAAGCTACGAGCAGTACTTC; CDR3 protein: CASSLAVSYEQYF
clone size: -; D gene: -; V gene: TRBV25-1; J gene: TRBJ1-2; CDR3 DNA: TGTGCCAGCAGTGTTTCCGCGGGTTACGGCTACACCTTC; CDR3 protein: CASSVSAGYGYTF
clone size: -; D gene: TRBD2; V gene: TRBV19; J gene: TRBJ2-3; CDR3 DNA: TGTGCCAGTAGTGTTCTAGCGGGCACAGATACGCAGTATTTT; CDR3 protein: CASSVLAGTDTQYF
clone size: -; D gene: -; V gene: TRBV7-8; J gene: TRBJ2-7; CDR3 DNA: TGTGCCAGCAGCCCGGACTGGAGACCCTACGAGCAGTACTTC; CDR3 protein: CASSPDWRPYEQYF
clone size: few; D gene: TRBD1; V gene: TRBV11-1; J gene: TRBJ1-2; CDR3 DNA: TGTGCCAGCAGCTTTGTAAAGCAGGGGGCGGAAATAAAGCGAAGCTACACCTTC; CDR3 protein: CASSFVKQGAEIKRSYTF
clone size: -; D gene: TRBD2; V gene: TRBV7-3; J gene: TRBJ2-2; CDR3 DNA: TGTGCCAGCAGCCCGACTAGCATCGCCGGGGAGCTGTTTTTT; CDR3 protein: CASSPTSIAGELFF